The 26 T cell receptor beta chains given below trace back to one sample, sequenced in a study of Ad26.COV2.S vaccination and SARS-CoV-2 variants. Documented treatment: roughly 19 received Ad26.COV2.S at low or high dose, single or two shots; a few received placebo; per-sample allocation not given. Sampling took place 63 days after the first vaccine or placebo injection. Clones were read by immunoSEQ multiplex PCR, and TCRdb kept only the in-frame ones, dropping some. The profile shows about 320,000 clones, roughly 90% of them singletons. The sequencing used peripheral blood, collected in a trial of Ad26.COV2.S vaccine versus placebo. All receptors derive from a person aged 18 to 59 who received the Ad26.COV2.S COVID-19 vaccine or a placebo.

Comment on this clone: Different DNA sequences within this sample yield the same CDR3. The chain links TRBV7-2 to TRBJ1-2; TRBD1 agrees at 8 bases. With V trimmed by 6 bases and J by 6 bases, 3 bases remained unmatched. Germline V gives CDR1 SGHTA, CDR2 FQGNSA. The CDR3 totals 12 residues. As DNA, the CDR3 is TGTGCCAGCAGTTCAGGGGGCGATGGCTACACCTTC. Encoded protein: CASSSGGDGYTF.

This rearrangement joins TRBV5-1 to TRBJ1-2; TRBD1 matches at 7 bases. Per germline, CDR1 SGHRS and CDR2 YFSETQ. V shed 1 base, J shed 5 bases, and the junction held 14 bases outside the gene matches. The length of the CDR3 is 17 residues. CDR3 sequence: CASSLNTGDFTGYGYTF. The CDR3 coding sequence is TGCGCCAGCAGCTTGAACACAGGGGATTTCACAGGGTATGGCTACACCTTC.

As concerns this clone: At the DNA level, this CDR3 is encoded by other sequences in the same sample as well. The chain is built from TRBV24-1 and TRBJ2-5; D might be TRBD1 (6 bases). Germline V lookup: CDR1 KGHDR, CDR2 SFDVKD. The CDR3 covers 14 residues. Trimming shortened V by 2 bases and J by 4 bases, and 10 bases separated the two germline ends. DNA of the CDR3: TGTGCCACCAGTGATTCAGGGGCCCTAGAGACCCAGTACTTC. Translated, it gives CATSDSGALETQYF.

This chain connects TRBV19 to TRBJ1-1, with D hard to call. Germline CDR1 and CDR2: LNHDA and SQIVND (reference sequence). The CDR3 length is 14 residues. V shed 1 base and J shed 3 bases, with 9 bases lying between them. In DNA form, the CDR3 reads TGTGCCAGTAGTATAGGCGGGTTCGACACTGAAGCTTTCTTT. This codes for CASSIGGFDTEAFF.

This chain connects TRBV6-1 to TRBJ1-2; D remains unclear. The CDR3 sequence is 16 residues long. V dropped 0 bases and J dropped 4 bases, with 15 bases sitting between them. Germline lookup yields CDR1 MNHNS and CDR2 SASEGT. CDR3 nucleotide sequence: TGTGCCAGCAGTGAAGCCAGATCGCCGAACCGCTATGGCTACACCTTC. It codes for CASSEARSPNRYGYTF.

In this sample, this clone turned up once. This sequence joins TRBV3-1 (or the pseudogene TRBV3-2) and TRBJ1-6, with D possibly being TRBD1 (6 bases). Trimming left V 6 bases short and J 10 bases short, with 16 bases between. The germline V gene has CDR1 LGHDT and CDR2 YNNKEL (reference sequence). The CDR3 spans 14 residues. As DNA, the CDR3 is TGTGCCAGCAGACAAACAGGGACGACCTCACCCCTCCACTTT. It is translated as CASRQTGTTSPLHF.

This clone was seen once. The chain has TRBV19 and TRBJ1-5; D possibly corresponds to TRBD1 (6 bases). Trimming shortened V by 5 bases and J by 7 bases, and 18 bases separated the two germline ends. The V gene's germline CDR1 is LNHDA and CDR2 SQIVND (reference sequence). The CDR3 consists of 15 residues. CDR3 nucleotide sequence: TGTGCCAGTAGTCCAAGATCACAGGGAAACCAGCCCCAGCATTTT. Translation gives CASSPRSQGNQPQHF.

The V call is TRBV5-1, the J call TRBJ2-1, with 9 positions matching TRBD1. Germline V CDR1 and CDR2: SGHRS, YFSETQ. V trimming: 7 bases; J trimming: 9 bases; junction bases outside the gene matches: 11. The CDR3 spans 14 residues. CDR3 in amino acids: CASGRDREVFEQFF. CDR3 in DNA: TGCGCCAGCGGGAGGGACAGGGAGGTCTTTGAGCAGTTCTTC.

The chain recombines TRBV9 with TRBJ2-1; 8 bases align to TRBD1. The germline V gene has CDR1 SGDLS and CDR2 YYNGEE. V trimming: 1 base; J trimming: 8 bases; junction bases outside the gene matches: 11. CDR3 length: 16 amino acids. CDR3 coding DNA: TGTGCCAGCAGCGTACAGGGGGCGCATACTATGGATGAGCAGTTCTTC. Amino acids: CASSVQGAHTMDEQFF.

The chain is built from TRBV30 and TRBJ1-4; weak D call: TRBD1 (6 bases). Germline V lookup: CDR1 GTSNPN, CDR2 SVGIG (reference sequence). CDR3 length: 14 residues. The V end lost 2 bases, the J end lost 4 bases, and 11 bases lay between the germline ends. The CDR3 sequence: CAWSQGLSNEKLFF. The CDR3 coding sequence is TGTGCCTGGAGTCAGGGGTTGAGTAATGAAAAACTGTTTTTT.

The chain combines TRBV19 with TRBJ2-3; 11 nucleotides agree with TRBD1. Germline loops: CDR1 LNHDA, CDR2 SQIVND (reference sequence). This CDR3 region has 14 residues. Losses at the gene ends were 6 bases for V and 2 bases for J; bases not matched to a gene: 1. CDR3 region: CASRDRGHTDTQYF. CDR3 bases: TGTGCCAGTAGGGACAGGGGGCACACAGATACGCAGTATTTT.

This clone appeared a single time. This chain links TRBV5-5 with TRBJ2-7; no clear D. The germline CDR1 and CDR2 sequences are SGHKS and YYEKEE (reference sequence). This CDR3 spans 14 amino acids. The ends were cut back, 0 bases at V and 2 bases at J, with 9 bases in the middle. CDR3 sequence: CASSLEVGTYEQYF. As DNA, the CDR3 is TGTGCCAGCAGCTTGGAAGTCGGAACCTACGAGCAGTACTTC.

The chain couples TRBV6-1 to TRBJ1-2; TRBD1 is a possible D gene (6 bases). The CDR3 has 13 amino acids. V was clipped by 3 bases and J by 7 bases, with 12 bases between them. CDR1 is MNHNS, CDR2 SASEGT, per germline. The CDR3 is CASSDSQGSGYTF. The CDR3 region has the DNA TGTGCCAGCAGTGATTCACAGGGCTCTGGCTACACCTTC.

The chain has TRBV11-3 and TRBJ2-7, with TRBD1 as a possible D gene (5 bases). The CDR3 has 12 residues. Per the germline V gene, CDR1 is SGHNT and CDR2 is YENEEA. Trimming took 5 bases from V and 3 from J, leaving 8 bases between them. The CDR3 sequence: CASSPDSYEQYF. The CDR3 DNA is TGTGCCAGCAGCCCTGACAGCTACGAGCAGTACTTC. The full variable domain, in which reference TRBV11-3 and TRBJ2-7 provide the parts outside the CDR3, is EAGVVQSPRYKIIEKKQPVAFWCNPISGHNTLYWYLQNLGQGPELLIRYENEEAVDDSQLPKDRFSAERLKGVDSTLKIQPAELGDSAVYLCASSPDSYEQYFGPGTRLTVT.

J is TRBJ2-2 and V is TRBV18; D is undetermined. Germline lookup yields CDR1 KGHSH and CDR2 LQKENI. The CDR3 is 13 residues long. Trimming stripped 1 base from V and 7 bases from J, with 7 bases between. DNA for the CDR3: TGTGCCAGCTCACCACAGGAACTCGGGGAGCTGTTTTTT. Protein: CASSPQELGELFF.

The chain combines TRBV4-3 with TRBJ1-2, with 7 bases identical to TRBD1. Trimming removed 0 bases from V and 5 bases from J; junction bases left unmatched: 6. This CDR3 spans 15 amino acids. Germline values: CDR1 LGHNA, CDR2 YSLEER. CDR3 region: CASSQDRQGGYGYTF. The CDR3 DNA reads as TGCGCCAGCAGCCAAGATCGACAGGGAGGTTATGGCTACACCTTC.

The rearrangement joins TRBV6-1 to TRBJ1-3, with D hard to call. The CDR3 covers 13 residues. Trimming took off 0 bases at V and 6 bases at J, with 6 bases between the two ends. The V gene's germline CDR1 is MNHNS and CDR2 SASEGT. In DNA form, the CDR3 reads TGTGCCAGCAGTGAAGCGGAGCAAAACACCATATATTTT. This codes for CASSEAEQNTIYF.

V gene TRBV19 combines with J gene TRBJ2-1; D remains ambiguous. The germline V gene has CDR1 LNHDA and CDR2 SQIVND (reference sequence). Trimming pared 0 bases from V and 4 bases from J, leaving 4 bases between. The CDR3 is 13 amino acids. The CDR3 bases are TGTGCCAGTAGTATAGAGGCTTACAATGAGCAGTTCTTC. Translating gives CASSIEAYNEQFF. Filled out from reference TRBV19 and TRBJ2-1, the complete variable domain reads DGGITQSPKYLFRKEGQNVTLSCEQNLNHDAMYWYRQDPGQGLRLIYYSQIVNDFQKGDIAEGYSVSREKKESFPLTVTSAQKNPTAFYLCASSIEAYNEQFFGPGTRLTVL.

The chain is built from TRBV5-1 and TRBJ2-3; D is perhaps TRBD2 (6 bases). V lost 4 bases and J lost 3, with 15 bases in between. The CDR3 has 15 amino acids. Germline CDR1 is SGHRS and CDR2 is YFSETQ. CDR3 protein: CASSAGWTPTDTQYF. CDR3 nucleotide sequence: TGCGCCAGCAGCGCGGGGTGGACACCGACAGATACGCAGTATTTT.

This clone has only one observation. The V call is TRBV5-1, the J call TRBJ1-1, with a tentative D call TRBD1 (6 bases). Germline V gene data show CDR1 as SGHRS and CDR2 as YFSETQ. V lost 1 base and J 2 bases, leaving 15 bases between the germline ends. This CDR3 contains 16 residues. The CDR3 here is CASSLSGGQSNTEAFF. The CDR3 nucleotides read TGCGCCAGCAGCTTGTCCGGCGGACAGTCCAACACTGAAGCTTTCTTT. Full variable domain (outside the CDR3, taken from reference TRBV5-1 and TRBJ1-1): KAGVTQTPRYLIKTRGQQVTLSCSPISGHRSVSWYQQTPGQGLQFLFEYFSETQRNKGNFPGRFSGRQFSNSRSEMNVSTLELGDSALYLCASSLSGGQSNTEAFFGQGTRLTVV.

In this sample, this clone turned up once. The gene calls are TRBV11-2 and TRBJ1-1; perhaps TRBD1 as D (5 bases). The CDR3 spans 13 residues. Trimming removed 1 base at V and 6 bases at J, with 9 bases between. Germline values: CDR1 SGHAT, CDR2 FQNNGV. This CDR3 is CASSLVMGAEAFF. In DNA, the CDR3 is TGTGCCAGCAGCTTAGTCATGGGGGCTGAAGCTTTCTTT. Based on the CDR3 plus reference TRBV11-2 and TRBJ1-1, the full variable domain is EAGVAQSPRYKIIEKRQSVAFWCNPISGHATLYWYQQILGQGPKLLIQFQNNGVVDDSQLPKDRFSAERLKGVDSTLKIQPAKLEDSAVYLCASSLVMGAEAFFGQGTRLTVV.

J is TRBJ1-3 and V is TRBV15; no clear D. The CDR3 extends over 13 amino acids. Trimming stripped 4 bases from V and 2 bases from J, with 6 bases between. Germline V CDR1 and CDR2: LNHNV, YYDKDF (reference sequence). The CDR3 loop is CATSTVAGNTIYF. The CDR3 DNA sequence: TGTGCCACCAGCACCGTTGCTGGAAACACCATATATTTT.

The chain employs TRBV6-2 or TRBV6-3 and TRBJ2-7, with a tentative D call TRBD2 (5 bases). V lost 0 bases and J 2 bases, leaving 17 bases between the germline ends. The germline CDR1 and CDR2 sequences are MNHEY and SVGEGT. This CDR3 is 17 amino acids long. The CDR3 reads CASSYSGVYGLAYEQYF. CDR3 DNA: TGTGCCAGCAGTTACTCGGGAGTCTACGGACTTGCCTACGAGCAGTACTTC.

The rearrangement joins TRBV4-3 to TRBJ1-2; D remains unclear. Trimming left V 4 bases short and J 0 bases short, with 12 bases between. CDR1 LGHNA and CDR2 YSLEER come from the germline V gene. The CDR3 extends over 15 amino acids. The CDR3, as DNA: TGCGCCAGCAGCCCGATGGACTTCGCTAACTATGGCTACACCTTC. Translated: CASSPMDFANYGYTF.

This chain joins TRBV3-1 (or the pseudogene TRBV3-2) and TRBJ2-5; 9 bases fit TRBD2. Looked up from germline, CDR1 is LGHDT and CDR2 is YNNKEL (reference sequence). This CDR3 contains 16 residues. J lost 4 bases, V lost 0 bases, and 6 bases had no gene match. This CDR3 reads CASSQDYAGGGETQYF. As DNA, the CDR3 is TGTGCCAGCAGCCAAGATTACGCGGGAGGGGGAGAGACCCAGTACTTC.

The chain has TRBV6-2 or TRBV6-3 and TRBJ1-1; 9 positions agree with TRBD1. Germline V CDR1 and CDR2: MNHEY, SVGEGT. CDR3 length: 13 amino acids. V gave up 2 bases and J gave up 11 bases; unmatched junction bases: 6. The CDR3: CASSYLQGAEAFF. CDR3 sequence (DNA): TGTGCCAGCAGTTACCTACAGGGGGCGGAGGCTTTCTTT.